This TCR beta chain was identified in a study of control samples from healthy donors and cancer patients. The table came from immunoSEQ multiplex PCR; TCRdb's copy has only in-frame clones and leaves some out. The sample yields about 120,000 clones, around nine tenths seen once. V shed 0 bases and J shed 5 bases, with 16 bases lying between them. This CDR3 comprises 16 residues. CDR1 and CDR2 from the germline V gene are MGHRA and YSYEKL. V gene TRBV4-1 combines with J gene TRBJ1-1; no clear D. The TCR was taken from a man aged 25 to 45 in good health. Sequences were obtained from blood. CDR3 coding DNA: TGCGCCAGCAGCCAAGACCCCCCGCCCCAAAGGACTGAAGCTTTCTTT. Translated, it gives CASSQDPPPQRTEAFF.